This TCR beta chain is drawn from a study of blood T cell repertoires in COVID-19. Turning to the study itself: Sites in the United States, Italy and Spain provided acute and convalescent COVID-19 samples. The analysed material was cDNA or gDNA that came from T cells, B-cell-depleted T cells, or PBMCs.

Using immunoSEQ multiplex PCR, the repertoire was profiled, and TCRdb retains in-frame clones only, with some absent. The sample includes approximately 70,000 clones, roughly 84% of them seen just once. The germline V gene encodes CDR1 MNHEY and CDR2 SVGAGI. The CDR3 contains 14 residues. V lost 9 bases to trimming and J lost 8 bases, with 20 bases between them. Material: peripheral blood. The V gene is TRBV6-5, the J gene TRBJ2-1; D is uncertain. The sequence derives from a woman aged 60-70 years with acute or convalescent COVID-19. DNA for the CDR3: TGTGCCAGTCAGAAAGACCTGGTAGCCGATGAGCAGTTCTTC. Amino acids: CASQKDLVADEQFF.